This T cell receptor (beta chain) was retrieved from a study of identical twins (dated by TCRdb to 2016 to 2018). Broadly, across the study: TCR alpha and beta repertoires from monozygotic twins, unrelated adults of various ages and cord blood were deep-sequenced to test whether fetal clonotypes persist. To rule out contamination, replicate twin experiments were performed at different times with different library preparation protocols.

Results and caveats for the whole study, not just this receptor: In beta out-of-frame sequences, excess twin sharing was weaker, because having fewer shared sequences lowered the signal-to-noise ratio. Fewer insertions were carried by abundant cord blood beta clonotypes, a similar but weaker trend appeared in young adult naive repertoires, and no such trend appeared in memory repertoires. Zero-insertion analyses could be partly confounded by invariant T cells such as MAIT and iNKT, although diverse VJ usage argued against such confounding for most clonotypes. Compared with coincidental sharing between unrelated individuals, an excess of low generation-probability sequences was observed among out-of-frame TCR alpha sequences shared between twins. Because the same donors could not be followed over many years, conclusions were based on cross-sectional statistical analysis. Recombination models systematically underestimated out-of-frame TCR alpha sharing in monozygotic twins but agreed with sharing between unrelated individuals.

The library relied on 5' RACE. Sequencer: Illumina HiSeq 2000. Template switching introduced a universal primer binding site; the final cDNA contained a unique molecular identifier, enabling accurate counting of TCR cDNA molecules. Specific primers in the conserved constant-segment region were used to synthesize first-strand cDNA for TCR alpha and beta chains. To control for contamination, every cDNA library carried two barcodes: a SMART-Mk sample barcode plus Illumina barcodes. Two successive PCR steps introduced TruSeq adapter sequences along with Illumina sample barcodes. Sequencing of the TCR alpha and beta cDNA libraries was done on the Illumina HiSeq platform using custom primers. As for the authors' bioinformatics: Raw reads were processed with MiGEC to extract unique molecular identifiers, and MiXCR was used to determine CDR3 positions. Recombination models were inferred per individual with the repgenHMM and IGoR tools using an EM algorithm. Shared clonotypes were analyzed with the tcR package in R, and sharing was normalized by the product of cloneset sizes. Out-of-frame nonproductive sequences were analyzed to study raw recombination free of thymic and clonal selection effects. TCRdb trimmed the raw reads at Q25, called clones with MiXCR and kept productive beta chains. Rows are unified per CDR3 protein, each entry keeping the most common DNA and genes. TCRdb, not the original authors, processed these V and J calls. Present in this sample are more than 600,000 distinct CDR3 sequences, about 18% of which were seen just once. 13% of the sample is in the top ten clones.

Every donor was a healthy Caucasian. Three pairs of female monozygotic twins, all aged roughly 18 to 30 years, made up the twin cohort. Peripheral blood mononuclear cells were the source from which RNA for the TCR libraries was isolated. The CDR3 numbers 16 residues from cysteine through phenylalanine. CDR3 DNA only is kept here, 48 bases in frame from base 1. The germline V end is reduced by 3 bases and the J end by 2 bases; junction bases left unmatched: 3. The germline V gene specifies SGHRS as CDR1 and YFSETQ as CDR2. Of note for this clonotype: Which antigen it targets is not known. No much larger clonotype is one base removed from it; base qualities were not supplied.

Separately, the same data were catalogued under a study of T cells expressing NK-cell markers. Looking at the second paper: In sorted CD3+CD56+NKG2C+, CD3+CD56+NKG2C- and CD3+CD56-NKG2C+ T-cell subsets from 8 or 9 donors, TCR beta-chain repertoires were profiled. Among the eight sequenced donors, only one was HCMV-seronegative, while the other seven were HCMV-seropositive. In several experiments an anti-gammadeltaTCR antibody was added to restrict sorting to alphabetaTCR-expressing T cells. For five or six donors, the dominant CD3+CD56+NKG2C+ clonotypes were among the top 10 CD8+ clonotypes and accounted for 1.0-7.0% of CD8+ T cells. Those dominant clonotypes were again the most abundant among CD3+CD56-NKG2C+ cells in a handful of donors, at roughly 25-60.1%. It remained unclear whether the expanded NKG2C-expressing T cell clones were specific for HCMV antigens. The eight sequenced donors were randomly selected healthy volunteers, three men and five women. To determine HCMV serostatus, a commercial ELISA kit was used to detect HCMV-specific IgG in serum. Bulk peripheral blood T-cell repertoires were additionally sequenced from unsorted PBMC for several donors. Reads were demultiplexed and grouped by UMI with MIGEC, and clonotypes were assembled and quantified with MiTCR. Only TCR cDNA sequences supported by at least two reads were kept to exclude erroneous sequences. Downstream repertoire analysis used the tcR package, and clonotypes were matched across fractions by CDR3 nucleotide sequence plus V segment. VDJmatch was used to annotate antigen specificity against VDJdb, with one amino acid substitution in CDR3 allowed.

The sequence came from a young woman in good health. The rearranged segments are TRBV5-1 and TRBJ2-1, with TRBD1 identical over 12 junction bases. Sequenced material: PBMCs. Read as DNA, the sequence is TGCGCCAGCAGCTCTGGGACAGGGGGCGCCTACAATGAGCAGTTCTTC. It encodes CASSSGTGGAYNEQFF.